This TCR beta chain is from a study of blood T cells in healthy people across ages. This clonotype was observed a few times. A J-beta primer mix and a sample-barcoded 5' primer were used in a second PCR of about 6 to 12 cycles. TCRdb re-analysed the 5' RACE reads in MiXCR, keeping a single row per CDR3 protein. The data contain some 750,000 distinct CDR3 sequences, 20% to 25% of them seen just once; the ten biggest clones take up about 20%. The sequence derives from a man in his 70s in good health. Sequenced input: blood.

In DNA form, the CDR3 reads TGCAGTGCTAGGAGAGGGTCCGGGGAGCTGTTTTTT. Encoded protein: CSARRGSGELFF. The V gene is TRBV20-1, the J gene TRBJ2-2; possible D gene TRBD2, 5 bases. Germline CDR1 and CDR2: DFQATT and SNEGSKA (reference sequence). There are 12 residues in the CDR3. V lost 3 bases and J 6 bases, leaving 8 bases between the germline ends.